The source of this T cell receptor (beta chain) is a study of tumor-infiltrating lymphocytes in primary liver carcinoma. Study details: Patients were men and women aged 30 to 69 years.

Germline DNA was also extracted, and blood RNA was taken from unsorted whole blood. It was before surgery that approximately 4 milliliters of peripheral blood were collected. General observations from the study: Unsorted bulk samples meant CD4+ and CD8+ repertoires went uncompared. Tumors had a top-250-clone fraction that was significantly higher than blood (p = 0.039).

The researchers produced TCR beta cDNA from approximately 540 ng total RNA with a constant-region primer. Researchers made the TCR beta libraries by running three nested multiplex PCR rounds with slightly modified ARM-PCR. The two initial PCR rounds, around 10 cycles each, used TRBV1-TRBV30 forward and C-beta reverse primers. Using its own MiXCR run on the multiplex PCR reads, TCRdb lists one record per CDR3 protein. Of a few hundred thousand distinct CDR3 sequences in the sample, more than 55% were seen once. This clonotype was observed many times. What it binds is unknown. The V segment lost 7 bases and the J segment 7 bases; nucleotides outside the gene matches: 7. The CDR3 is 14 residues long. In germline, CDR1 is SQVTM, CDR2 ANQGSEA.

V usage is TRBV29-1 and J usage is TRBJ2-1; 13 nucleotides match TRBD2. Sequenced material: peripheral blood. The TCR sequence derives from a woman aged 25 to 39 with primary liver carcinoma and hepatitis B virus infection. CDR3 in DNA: TGCAGCGCCGCGACTAGCGGGAGGAGGAATGAGCAGTTCTTC. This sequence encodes CSAATSGRRNEQFF.